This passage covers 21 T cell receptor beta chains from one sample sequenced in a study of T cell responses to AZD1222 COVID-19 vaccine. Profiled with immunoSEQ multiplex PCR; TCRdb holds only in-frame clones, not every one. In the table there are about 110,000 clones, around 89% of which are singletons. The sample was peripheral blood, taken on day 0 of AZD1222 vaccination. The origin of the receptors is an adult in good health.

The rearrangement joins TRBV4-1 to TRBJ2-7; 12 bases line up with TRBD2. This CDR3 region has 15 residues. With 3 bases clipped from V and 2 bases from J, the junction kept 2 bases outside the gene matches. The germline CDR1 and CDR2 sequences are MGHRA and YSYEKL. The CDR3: CASSHGLAGTYEQYF. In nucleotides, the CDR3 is TGCGCCAGCAGCCACGGACTAGCGGGGACCTACGAGCAGTACTTC.

The CDR3 DNA reads TGTGCCAGCAGTGTAGGCGGGTTCAACACCGGGGAGCTGTTTTTT. It translates to CASSVGGFNTGELFF. This sequence joins TRBV2 and TRBJ2-2; tentatively, D is TRBD2 (5 bases). The length of the CDR3 is 15 residues. Trimming cost V 4 bases and J 2 bases, with 11 bases left between them. Looked up from germline, CDR1 is SNHLY and CDR2 is FYNNEI.

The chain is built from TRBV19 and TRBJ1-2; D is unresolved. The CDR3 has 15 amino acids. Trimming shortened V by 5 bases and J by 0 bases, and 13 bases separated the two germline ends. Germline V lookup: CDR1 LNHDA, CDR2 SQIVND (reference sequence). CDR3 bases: TGTGCCAGTAGTCTCTCGGACTTCGCTAACTATGGCTACACCTTC. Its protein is CASSLSDFANYGYTF.

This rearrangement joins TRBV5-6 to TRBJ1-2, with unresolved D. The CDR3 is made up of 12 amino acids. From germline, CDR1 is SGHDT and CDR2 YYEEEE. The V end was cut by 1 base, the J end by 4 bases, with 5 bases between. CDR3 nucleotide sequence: TGTGCCAGCAGCTTGACTTCCTATGGCTACACCTTC. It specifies CASSLTSYGYTF.

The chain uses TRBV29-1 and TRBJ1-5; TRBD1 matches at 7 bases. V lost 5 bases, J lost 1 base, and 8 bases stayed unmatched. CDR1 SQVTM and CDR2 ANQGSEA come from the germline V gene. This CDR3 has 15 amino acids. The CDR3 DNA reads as TGCAGCGTTCTCTCCGGGACAGCAAGCAATCAGCCCCAGCATTTT. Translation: CSVLSGTASNQPQHF.

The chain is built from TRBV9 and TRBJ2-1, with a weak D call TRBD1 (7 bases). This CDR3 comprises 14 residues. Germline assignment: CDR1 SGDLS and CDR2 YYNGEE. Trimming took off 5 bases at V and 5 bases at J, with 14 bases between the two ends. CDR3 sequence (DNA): TGTGCCAGCAGTGGCGGGACAGATAACAATGAGCAGTTCTTC. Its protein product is CASSGGTDNNEQFF.

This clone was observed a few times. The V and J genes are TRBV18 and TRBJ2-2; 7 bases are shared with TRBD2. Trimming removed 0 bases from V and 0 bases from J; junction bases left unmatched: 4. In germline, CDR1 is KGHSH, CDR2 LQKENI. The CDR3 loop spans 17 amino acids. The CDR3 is CASSPPASGANTGELFF. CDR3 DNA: TGTGCCAGCTCACCACCGGCTAGCGGTGCGAACACCGGGGAGCTGTTTTTT. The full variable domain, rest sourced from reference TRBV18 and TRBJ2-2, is NAGVMQNPRHLVRRRGQEARLRCSPMKGHSHVYWYRQLPEEGLKFMVYLQKENIIDESGMPKERFSAEFPKEGPSILRIQQVVRGDSAAYFCASSPPASGANTGELFFGEGSRLTVL.

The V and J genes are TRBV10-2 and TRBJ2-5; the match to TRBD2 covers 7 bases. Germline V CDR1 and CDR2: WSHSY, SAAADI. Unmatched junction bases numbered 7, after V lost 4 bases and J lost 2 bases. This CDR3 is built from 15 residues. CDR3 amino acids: CASSGSGLGQETQYF. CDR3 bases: TGCGCCAGCAGTGGGTCTGGACTAGGACAAGAGACCCAGTACTTC.

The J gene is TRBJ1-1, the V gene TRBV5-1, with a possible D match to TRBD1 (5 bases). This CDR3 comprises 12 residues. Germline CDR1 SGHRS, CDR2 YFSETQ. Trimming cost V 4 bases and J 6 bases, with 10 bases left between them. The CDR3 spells CASSGQGSEAFF. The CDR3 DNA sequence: TGCGCCAGCAGCGGTCAGGGTTCTGAAGCTTTCTTT. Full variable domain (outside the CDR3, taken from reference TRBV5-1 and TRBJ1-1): KAGVTQTPRYLIKTRGQQVTLSCSPISGHRSVSWYQQTPGQGLQFLFEYFSETQRNKGNFPGRFSGRQFSNSRSEMNVSTLELGDSALYLCASSGQGSEAFFGQGTRLTVV.

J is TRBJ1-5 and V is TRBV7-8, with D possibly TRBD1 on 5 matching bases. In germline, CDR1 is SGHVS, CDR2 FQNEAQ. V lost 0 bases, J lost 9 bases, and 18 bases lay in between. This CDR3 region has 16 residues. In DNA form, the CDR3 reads TGTGCCAGCAGCTTAGCCGGGACGGTTACATCAGGGCCCCAGCATTTT. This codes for CASSLAGTVTSGPQHF.

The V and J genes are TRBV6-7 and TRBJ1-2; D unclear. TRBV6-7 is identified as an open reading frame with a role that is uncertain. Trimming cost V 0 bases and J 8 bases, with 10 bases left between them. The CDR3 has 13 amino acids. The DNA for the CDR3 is TGTGCCAGCAGTTACTCGTCACGTAGGGGCTACACCTTC. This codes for CASSYSSRRGYTF.

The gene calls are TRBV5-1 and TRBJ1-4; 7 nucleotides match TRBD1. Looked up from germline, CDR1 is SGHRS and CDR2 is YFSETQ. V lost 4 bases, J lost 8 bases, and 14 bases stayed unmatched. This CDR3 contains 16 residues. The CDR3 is CASSRGLDRRGEKLFF. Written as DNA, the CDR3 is TGCGCCAGCAGCAGGGGACTGGACAGGCGGGGGGAAAAACTGTTTTTT.

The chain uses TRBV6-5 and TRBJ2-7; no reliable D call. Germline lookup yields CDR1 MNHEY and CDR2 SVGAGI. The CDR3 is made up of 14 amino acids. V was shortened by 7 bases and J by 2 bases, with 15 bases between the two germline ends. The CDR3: CASMMADLTYEQYF. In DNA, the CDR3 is TGTGCCAGCATGATGGCGGACCTCACCTACGAGCAGTACTTC.

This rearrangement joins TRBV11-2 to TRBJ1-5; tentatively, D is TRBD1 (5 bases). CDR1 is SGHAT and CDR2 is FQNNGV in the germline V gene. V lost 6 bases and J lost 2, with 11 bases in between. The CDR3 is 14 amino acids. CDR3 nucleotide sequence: TGTGCCAGCAGTATCAGCAGGGGCAATCAGCCCCAGCATTTT. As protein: CASSISRGNQPQHF.

The CDR3 loop reads CASSPRAGGATYNEQFF. As DNA, the CDR3 is TGTGCCAGCAGCCCAAGGGCAGGGGGAGCTACCTACAATGAGCAGTTCTTC. The chain recombines TRBV7-2 with TRBJ2-1; 7 bases line up with TRBD1. There are 17 residues in the CDR3. With V trimmed by 5 bases and J by 2 bases, 12 bases remained unmatched. Germline CDR1 SGHTA, CDR2 FQGNSA.

The CDR3 DNA follows: TGCAGCGTTGGGTCTTCCACTTGGGGAGAAGCTTTCTTT. Its protein product is CSVGSSTWGEAFF. The rearrangement joins TRBV29-1 to TRBJ1-1; D is ambiguous. V was pared by 4 bases and J by 8 bases, with 17 bases between. The CDR3 extends over 13 amino acids. Germline-derived CDR1 and CDR2 are SQVTM and ANQGSEA.

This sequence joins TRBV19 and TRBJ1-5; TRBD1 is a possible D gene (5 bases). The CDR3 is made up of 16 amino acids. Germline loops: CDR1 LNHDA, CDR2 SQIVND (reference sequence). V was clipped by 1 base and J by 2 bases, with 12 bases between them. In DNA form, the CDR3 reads TGTGCCAGTAGTATAGGAGGCAGGGTTGGCAATCAGCCCCAGCATTTT. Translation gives CASSIGGRVGNQPQHF.

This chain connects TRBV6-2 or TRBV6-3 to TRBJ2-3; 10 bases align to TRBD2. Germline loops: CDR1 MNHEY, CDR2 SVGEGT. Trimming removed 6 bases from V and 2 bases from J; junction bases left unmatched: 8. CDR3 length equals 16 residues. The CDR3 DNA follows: TGTGCCAGCAGCGAGGGACTAGCGACCGACACAGATACGCAGTATTTT. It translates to CASSEGLATDTDTQYF.

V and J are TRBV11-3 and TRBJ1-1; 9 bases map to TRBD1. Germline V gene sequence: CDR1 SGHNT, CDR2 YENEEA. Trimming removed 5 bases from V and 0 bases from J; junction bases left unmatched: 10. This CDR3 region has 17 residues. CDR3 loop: CASSPGTGSTLNTEAFF. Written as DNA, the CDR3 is TGTGCCAGCAGCCCAGGGACAGGGTCGACCCTGAACACTGAAGCTTTCTTT.

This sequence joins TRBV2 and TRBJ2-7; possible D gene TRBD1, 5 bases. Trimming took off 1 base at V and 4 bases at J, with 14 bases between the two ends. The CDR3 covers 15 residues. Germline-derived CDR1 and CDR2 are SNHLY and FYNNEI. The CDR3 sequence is CASSEGHPGKYEQYF. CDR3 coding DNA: TGTGCCAGCAGTGAAGGGCACCCAGGGAAATACGAGCAGTACTTC.

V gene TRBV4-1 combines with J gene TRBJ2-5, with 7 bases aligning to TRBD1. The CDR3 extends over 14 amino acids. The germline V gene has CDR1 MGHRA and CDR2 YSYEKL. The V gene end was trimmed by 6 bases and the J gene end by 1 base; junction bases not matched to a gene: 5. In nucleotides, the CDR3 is TGCGCCAGCAGACGTACAGGGGTCCAAGAGACCCAGTACTTC. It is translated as CASRRTGVQETQYF.